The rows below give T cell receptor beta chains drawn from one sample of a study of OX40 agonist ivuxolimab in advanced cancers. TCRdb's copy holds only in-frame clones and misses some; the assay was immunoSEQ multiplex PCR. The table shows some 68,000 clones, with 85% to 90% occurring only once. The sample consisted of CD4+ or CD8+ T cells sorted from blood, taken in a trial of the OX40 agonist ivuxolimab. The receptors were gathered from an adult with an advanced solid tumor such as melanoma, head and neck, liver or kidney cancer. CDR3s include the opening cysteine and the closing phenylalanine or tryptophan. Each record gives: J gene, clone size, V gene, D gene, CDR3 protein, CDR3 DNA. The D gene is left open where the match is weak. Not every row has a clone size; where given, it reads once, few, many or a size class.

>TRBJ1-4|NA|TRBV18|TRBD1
CASSRGLYTTNEKLFF
TGTGCCAGCTCAAGGGGGCTCTATACAACTAATGAAAAACTGTTTTTT
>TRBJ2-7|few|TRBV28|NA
CASTPVGSPYEQYF
TGTGCCAGCACCCCGGTTGGCAGCCCCTACGAGCAGTACTTC
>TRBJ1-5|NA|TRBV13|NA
CASSQTASQPQHF
TGTGCCAGCAGCCAGACAGCGAGTCAGCCCCAGCATTTT
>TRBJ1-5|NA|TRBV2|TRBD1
CASSVGQGGNQPQHF
TGTGCCAGCAGTGTGGGACAGGGTGGCAATCAGCCCCAGCATTTT
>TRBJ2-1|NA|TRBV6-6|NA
CASSWTGEQFF
TGTGCCAGCAGTTGGACTGGGGAGCAGTTCTTC
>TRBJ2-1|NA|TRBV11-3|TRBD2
CASSPKRDGEQFF
TGTGCCAGCAGCCCTAAGCGGGACGGGGAGCAGTTCTTC
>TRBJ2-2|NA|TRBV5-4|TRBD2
CARRHRGDRCRGAVF
TGTGCCAGACGGCACCGGGGGGATCGTTGTCGGGGAGCTGTTTTT
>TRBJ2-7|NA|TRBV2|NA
CASNRDYEQYF
TGTGCCAGCAATCGGGATTACGAGCAGTACTTC
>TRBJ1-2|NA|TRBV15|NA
CATSPGSSSGGYTF
TGTGCCACCAGTCCCGGGTCCTCTTCGGGTGGCTACACCTTC
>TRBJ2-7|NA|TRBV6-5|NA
CASSYGGVHYEQYF
TGTGCCAGCAGTTACGGTGGGGTCCACTACGAGCAGTACTTC
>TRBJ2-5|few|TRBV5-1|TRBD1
CASSQGQGLETQYF
TGCGCCAGCAGCCAGGGACAGGGTTTAGAGACCCAGTACTTC
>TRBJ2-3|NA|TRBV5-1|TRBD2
CASSRGLAGGTDTQYF
TGCGCCAGCAGCCGGGGACTAGCGGGAGGCACAGATACGCAGTATTTT
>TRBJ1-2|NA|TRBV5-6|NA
CASSLYDSNYGYTF
TGTGCCAGCAGCTTGTACGACAGTAACTATGGCTACACCTTC
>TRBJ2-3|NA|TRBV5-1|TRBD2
CASRLADLTDTQYF
TGCGCCAGCAGACTAGCGGATCTGACAGATACGCAGTATTTT
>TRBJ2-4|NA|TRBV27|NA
CASSHTAEDIQYF
TGTGCCAGCAGTCATACTGCGGAGGACATTCAGTACTTC
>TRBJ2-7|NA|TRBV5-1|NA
CASSVDGNSYEQYF
TGCGCCAGCAGCGTGGACGGAAACTCCTACGAGCAGTACTTC
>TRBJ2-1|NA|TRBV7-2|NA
CASSPQGGVYNEQFF
TGTGCCAGCAGCCCACAAGGAGGGGTCTACAATGAGCAGTTCTTC
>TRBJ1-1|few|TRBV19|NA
CASRQGLMNTEAFF
TGTGCCAGTAGGCAGGGACTCATGAACACTGAAGCTTTCTTT
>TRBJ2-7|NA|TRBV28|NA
CASTSGHYYEQYF
TGTGCCAGCACCTCGGGACACTACTACGAGCAGTACTTC
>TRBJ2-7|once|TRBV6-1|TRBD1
CASSGRTGGTHEQYF
TGTGCCAGCAGTGGGAGGACAGGGGGCACACACGAGCAGTACTTC
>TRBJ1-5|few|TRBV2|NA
CASSEYGDQPQHF
TGTGCCAGCAGTGAATACGGGGATCAGCCCCAGCATTTT
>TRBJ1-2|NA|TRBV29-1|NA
CSVPKAVGYTF
TGCAGCGTCCCCAAAGCGGTTGGCTACACCTTC
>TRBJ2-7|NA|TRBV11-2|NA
CASSSVGGSYEQYF
TGTGCCAGCAGCTCCGTTGGGGGGTCGTACGAGCAGTACTTC
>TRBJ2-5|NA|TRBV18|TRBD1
CASSHGDRDGTQYF
TGTGCCAGCTCACATGGCGACAGGGATGGGACCCAGTACTTC
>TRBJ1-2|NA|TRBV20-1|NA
CSAIGFRYTF
TGCAGTGCTATCGGTTTCCGCTACACCTTC
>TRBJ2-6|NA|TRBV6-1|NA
CASSGGPPSGANVLTF
TGTGCCAGCAGTGGGGGACCCCCTTCTGGGGCCAACGTCCTGACTTTC
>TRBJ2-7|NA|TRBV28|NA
CASSLRGGSYEQYF
TGTGCCAGCAGTTTAAGGGGCGGGTCCTACGAGCAGTACTTC
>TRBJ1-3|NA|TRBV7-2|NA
CASSLVGGGFSGNTIYF
TGTGCCAGCAGCTTAGTGGGCGGGGGATTCTCTGGAAACACCATATATTTT
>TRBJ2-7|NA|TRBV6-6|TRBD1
CASSYNRGDEQYF
TGTGCCAGCAGTTACAACAGGGGCGACGAGCAGTACTTC
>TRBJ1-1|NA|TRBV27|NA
CASSNREPLLNTEAFF
TGTGCCAGCAGTAACAGGGAACCCCTTCTGAACACTGAAGCTTTCTTT
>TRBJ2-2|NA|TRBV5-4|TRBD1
CASSRAGTGSGELFF
TGTGCCAGCAGCCGTGCCGGGACAGGGTCCGGGGAGCTGTTTTTT
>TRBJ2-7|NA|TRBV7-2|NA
CASSEWYNYYEQYF
TGTGCCAGCAGCGAGTGGTATAACTACTACGAGCAGTACTTC
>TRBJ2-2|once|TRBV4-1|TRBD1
CASSQDAETGGRVGELFF
TGCGCCAGCAGCCAAGATGCGGAGACAGGGGGGCGCGTCGGGGAGCTGTTTTTT
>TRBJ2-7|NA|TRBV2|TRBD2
CASSEDGLVSGEQYF
TGTGCCAGCAGTGAAGATGGACTAGTTTCTGGCGAGCAGTACTTC
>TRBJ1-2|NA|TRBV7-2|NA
CASSFEYYGYTF
TGTGCCAGCAGCTTCGAGTACTATGGCTACACCTTC
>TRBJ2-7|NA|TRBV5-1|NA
CASSLSSADSYEQYF
TGCGCCAGCAGCTTGTCTAGCGCAGACTCCTACGAGCAGTACTTC
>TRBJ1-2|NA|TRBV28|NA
CASTWGDYGYTF
TGTGCCAGCACTTGGGGGGACTATGGCTACACCTTC
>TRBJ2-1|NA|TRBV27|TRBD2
CASSWGGGNEQFF
TGTGCCAGCAGTTGGGGGGGAGGCAATGAGCAGTTCTTC
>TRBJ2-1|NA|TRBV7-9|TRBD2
CASSRTSGGADEQFF
TGTGCCAGCAGTCGAACTAGCGGGGGGGCGGATGAGCAGTTCTTC
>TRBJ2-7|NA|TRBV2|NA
CASSWELYEQYF
TGTGCCAGCAGTTGGGAACTCTACGAGCAGTACTTC
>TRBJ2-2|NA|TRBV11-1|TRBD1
CASSPGRGRDPGELFF
TGTGCCAGCAGCCCAGGCAGGGGGCGCGATCCCGGGGAGCTGTTTTTT
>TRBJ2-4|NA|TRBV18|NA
CASSPPLVAKNIQYF
TGTGCCAGCTCACCCCCCCTAGTAGCCAAAAACATTCAGTACTTC
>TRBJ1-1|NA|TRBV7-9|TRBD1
CASSLQGQYTEAFF
TGTGCCAGCAGCTTACAGGGACAGTACACTGAAGCTTTCTTT
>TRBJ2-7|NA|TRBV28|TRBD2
CASNSGSTGEQYF
TGTGCCAGCAATAGCGGGAGCACAGGCGAGCAGTACTTC
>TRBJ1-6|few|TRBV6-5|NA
CASRSNSPLHF
TGTGCCAGCAGAAGTAATTCACCCCTCCACTTT
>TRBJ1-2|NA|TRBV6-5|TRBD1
CASSYSGTGSGYTF
TGTGCCAGCAGTTACTCAGGGACAGGGAGTGGCTACACCTTC
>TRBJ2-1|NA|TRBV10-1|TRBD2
CASSVTSGRANEQFF
TGCGCCAGCAGTGTTACTAGCGGGAGGGCGAATGAGCAGTTCTTC
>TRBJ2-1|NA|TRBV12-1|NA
CASSHRLAGPNEQFF
TGTGCCAGCAGTCACCGACTAGCGGGCCCCAATGAGCAGTTCTTC
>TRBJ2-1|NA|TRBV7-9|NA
CASSHTSGSNEQFF
TGTGCCAGCAGCCACACCTCAGGGTCCAATGAGCAGTTCTTC
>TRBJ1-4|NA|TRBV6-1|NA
CASRNEGQPNEKLFF
TGTGCCAGCAGGAACGAAGGACAGCCTAATGAAAAACTGTTTTTT
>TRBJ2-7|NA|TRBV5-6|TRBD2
CASSLRQRGGYEQYF
TGTGCCAGCAGCTTGAGGCAGCGGGGGGGCTACGAGCAGTACTTC
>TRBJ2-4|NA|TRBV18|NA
CASSHRFDIQYF
TGTGCCAGCTCCCACCGGTTTGACATTCAGTACTTC
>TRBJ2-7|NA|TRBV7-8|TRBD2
CASSFLTSGTDEQYF
TGTGCCAGCAGCTTTTTGACTAGCGGGACTGACGAGCAGTACTTC
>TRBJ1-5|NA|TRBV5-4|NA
CASSPRGPGNQPQHF
TGTGCCAGCAGCCCAAGGGGACCGGGCAATCAGCCCCAGCATTTT
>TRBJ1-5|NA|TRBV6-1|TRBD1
CASNDRGQEPQHF
TGTGCCAGCAACGACAGGGGGCAGGAGCCCCAGCATTTT
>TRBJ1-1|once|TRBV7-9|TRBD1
CASSWGTGGRTEAFF
TGTGCCAGCAGCTGGGGGACAGGTGGAAGGACTGAAGCTTTCTTT
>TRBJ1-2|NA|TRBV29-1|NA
CSVGRPGVAGYTF
TGCAGCGTTGGGCGGCCCGGGGTTGCTGGCTACACCTTC
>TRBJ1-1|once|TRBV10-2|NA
CASNLRGSVNTEAFF
TGCGCCAGCAATTTGAGGGGGTCTGTGAACACTGAAGCTTTCTTT
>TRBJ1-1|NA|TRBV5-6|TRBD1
CASNMRARGRLTEAFF
TGTGCCAGCAACATGAGGGCCAGGGGGAGGTTGACTGAAGCTTTCTTT